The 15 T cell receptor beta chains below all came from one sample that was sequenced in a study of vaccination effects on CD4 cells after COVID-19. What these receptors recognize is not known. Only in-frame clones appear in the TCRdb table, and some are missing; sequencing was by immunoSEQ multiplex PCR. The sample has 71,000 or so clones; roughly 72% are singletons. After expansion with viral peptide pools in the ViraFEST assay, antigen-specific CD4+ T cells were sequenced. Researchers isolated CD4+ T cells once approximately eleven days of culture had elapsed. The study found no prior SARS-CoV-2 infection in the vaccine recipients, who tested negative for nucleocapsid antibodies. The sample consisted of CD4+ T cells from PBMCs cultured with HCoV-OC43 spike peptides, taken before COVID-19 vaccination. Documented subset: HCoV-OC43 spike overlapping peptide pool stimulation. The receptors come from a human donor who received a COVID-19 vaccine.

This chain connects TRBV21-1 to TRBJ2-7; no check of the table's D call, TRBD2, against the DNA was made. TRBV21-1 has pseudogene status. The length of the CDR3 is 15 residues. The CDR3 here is CASSDRLAYRYEQYV. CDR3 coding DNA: TGTGCCAGCAGCGACAGACTAGCGTACCGTTACGAGCAGTACGTC.

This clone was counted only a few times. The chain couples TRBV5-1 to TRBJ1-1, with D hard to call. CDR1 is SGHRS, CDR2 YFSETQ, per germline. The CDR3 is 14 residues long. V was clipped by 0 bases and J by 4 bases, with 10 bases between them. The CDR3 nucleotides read TGCGCCAGCAGCTTGGATGGGGTCCCCACTGAAGCTTTCTTT. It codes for CASSLDGVPTEAFF.

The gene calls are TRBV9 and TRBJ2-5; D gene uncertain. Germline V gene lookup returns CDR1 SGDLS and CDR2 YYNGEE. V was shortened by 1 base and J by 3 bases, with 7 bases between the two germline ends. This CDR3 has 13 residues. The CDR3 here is CASSVHGEETQYF. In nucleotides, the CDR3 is TGTGCCAGCAGCGTACACGGTGAAGAGACCCAGTACTTC.

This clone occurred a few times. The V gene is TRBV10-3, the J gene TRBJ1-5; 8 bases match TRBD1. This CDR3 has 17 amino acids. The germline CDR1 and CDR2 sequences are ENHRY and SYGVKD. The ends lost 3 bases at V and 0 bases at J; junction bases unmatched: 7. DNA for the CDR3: TGTGCCATCAGTGAAAACAGGGGGGGATATAGCAATCAGCCCCAGCATTTT. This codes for CAISENRGGYSNQPQHF.

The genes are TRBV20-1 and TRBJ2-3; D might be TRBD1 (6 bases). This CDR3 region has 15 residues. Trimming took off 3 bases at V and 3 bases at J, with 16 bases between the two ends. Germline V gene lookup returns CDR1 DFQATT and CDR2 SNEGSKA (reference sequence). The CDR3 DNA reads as TGCAGTGCTAGTGGGACAAGAGATAGGACAGATACGCAGTATTTT. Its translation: CSASGTRDRTDTQYF.

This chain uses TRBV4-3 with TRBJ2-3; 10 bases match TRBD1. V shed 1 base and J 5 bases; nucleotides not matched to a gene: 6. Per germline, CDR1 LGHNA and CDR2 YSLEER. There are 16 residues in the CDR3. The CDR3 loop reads CASSQVGDRGLDTQYF. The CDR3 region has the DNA TGCGCCAGCAGCCAAGTAGGGGACAGGGGTTTAGATACGCAGTATTTT.

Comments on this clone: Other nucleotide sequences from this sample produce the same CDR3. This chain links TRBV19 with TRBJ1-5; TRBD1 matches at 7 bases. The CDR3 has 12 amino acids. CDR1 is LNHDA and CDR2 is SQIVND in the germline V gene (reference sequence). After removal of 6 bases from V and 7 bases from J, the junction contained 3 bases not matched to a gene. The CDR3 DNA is TGTGCCAGTAGCAGGGGGTCCCAGCCCCAGCATTTT. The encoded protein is CASSRGSQPQHF.

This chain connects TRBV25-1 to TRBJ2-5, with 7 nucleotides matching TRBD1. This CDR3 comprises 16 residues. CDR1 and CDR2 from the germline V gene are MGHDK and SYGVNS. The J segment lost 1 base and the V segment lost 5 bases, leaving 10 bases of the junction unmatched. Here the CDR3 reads CASSKPSGTAQETQYF. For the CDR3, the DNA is TGTGCCAGCAGTAAACCCTCCGGGACAGCCCAAGAGACCCAGTACTTC.

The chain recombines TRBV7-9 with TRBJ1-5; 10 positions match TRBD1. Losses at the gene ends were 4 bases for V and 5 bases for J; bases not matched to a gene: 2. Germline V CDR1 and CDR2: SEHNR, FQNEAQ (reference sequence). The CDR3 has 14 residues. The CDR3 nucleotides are TGTGCCAGCAGCTCGGACAGGGGGTATCAGCCCCAGCATTTT. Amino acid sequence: CASSSDRGYQPQHF.

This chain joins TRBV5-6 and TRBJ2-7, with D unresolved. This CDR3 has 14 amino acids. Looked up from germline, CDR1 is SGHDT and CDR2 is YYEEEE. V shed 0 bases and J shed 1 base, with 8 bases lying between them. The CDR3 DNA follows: TGTGCCAGCAGCTTGGGGCATACTTCCTACGAGCAGTACGTC. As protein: CASSLGHTSYEQYV.

CDR3 sequence reads: CASSLVTPTSGGVQETQYF. CDR3 DNA sequence: TGCGCCAGCAGCTTGGTAACCCCGACTAGCGGGGGGGTCCAAGAGACCCAGTACTTC. J is TRBJ2-5 and V is TRBV5-1; 14 bases agree with TRBD2. Trimming took 0 bases from V and 1 from J; bases not matched to a gene: 8. The CDR3 extends over 19 amino acids. From germline, CDR1 is SGHRS and CDR2 YFSETQ.

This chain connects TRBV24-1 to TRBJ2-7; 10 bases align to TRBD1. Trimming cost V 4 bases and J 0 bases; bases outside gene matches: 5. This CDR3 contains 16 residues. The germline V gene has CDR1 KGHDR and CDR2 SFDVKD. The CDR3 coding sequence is TGTGCCACCAGTGACTTTCGACAGGGGGCCTCCTACGAGCAGTACGTC. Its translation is CATSDFRQGASYEQYV.

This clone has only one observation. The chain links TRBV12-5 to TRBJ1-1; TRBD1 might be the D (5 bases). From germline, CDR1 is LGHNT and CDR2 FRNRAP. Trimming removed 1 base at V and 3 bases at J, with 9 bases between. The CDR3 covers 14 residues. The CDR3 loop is CASGLGGIDTEAFF. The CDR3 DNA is TGTGCTAGTGGTTTGGGGGGGATCGACACTGAAGCTTTCTTT.

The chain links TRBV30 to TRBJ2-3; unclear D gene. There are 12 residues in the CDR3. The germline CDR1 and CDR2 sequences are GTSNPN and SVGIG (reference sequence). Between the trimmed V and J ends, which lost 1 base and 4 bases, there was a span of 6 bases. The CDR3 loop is CAWSESADTQYF. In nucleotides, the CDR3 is TGTGCCTGGAGTGAGTCGGCAGATACGCAGTATTTT.

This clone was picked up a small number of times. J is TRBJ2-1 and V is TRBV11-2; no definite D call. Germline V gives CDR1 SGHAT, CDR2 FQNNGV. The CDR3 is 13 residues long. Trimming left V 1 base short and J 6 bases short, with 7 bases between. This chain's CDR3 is CASSLAGGNEQFF. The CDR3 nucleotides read TGTGCCAGCAGCTTAGCAGGTGGCAATGAGCAGTTCTTC. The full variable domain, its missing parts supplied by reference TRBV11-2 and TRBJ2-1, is EAGVAQSPRYKIIEKRQSVAFWCNPISGHATLYWYQQILGQGPKLLIQFQNNGVVDDSQLPKDRFSAERLKGVDSTLKIQPAKLEDSAVYLCASSLAGGNEQFFGPGTRLTVL.